These 32 T cell receptor beta chains were sequenced from one sample in a study of siplizumab effects on memory and regulatory T cells. Clones were read by immunoSEQ multiplex PCR, and TCRdb kept only the in-frame ones, dropping some. The sample lists over 70,000 clones; about nine tenths were seen once. Material: CD4+ T cells sorted from blood. The receptors here all came from a human donor in good health.

V usage is TRBV5-1 and J usage is TRBJ2-2, with TRBD2 as a possible D gene (6 bases). Deletions cut 3 bases from V and 0 bases from J, with 12 bases between. The CDR3 extends over 16 amino acids. Germline CDR1 is SGHRS and CDR2 is YFSETQ. The CDR3 DNA sequence: TGCGCCAGCAGCTCGGGGGTAGGAACGAACACCGGGGAGCTGTTTTTT. Its translation: CASSSGVGTNTGELFF.

This chain uses TRBV5-1 with TRBJ2-3, with TRBD1 matching over 8 bases. This CDR3 region has 15 residues. CDR1 SGHRS and CDR2 YFSETQ come from the germline V gene. With V trimmed by 4 bases and J by 1 base, 5 bases remained unmatched. The CDR3, as DNA: TGCGCCAGCAGCCGGCCGGACAGGGGCACAGATACGCAGTATTTT. It codes for CASSRPDRGTDTQYF.

The rearrangement uses TRBV27 and TRBJ2-7; D unclear. Trimming removed 5 bases at V and 1 base at J, with 15 bases between. Germline values: CDR1 MNHEY, CDR2 SMNVEV (reference sequence). This CDR3 has 15 residues. The CDR3 DNA sequence: TGTGCCAGCAGTCCGCGTGTAGGATCGTCCTACGAGCAGTACTTC. It is translated as CASSPRVGSSYEQYF.

This clone was found a few times. The V and J genes are TRBV28 and TRBJ2-5; 10 nucleotides align to TRBD2. The V gene's germline CDR1 is MDHEN and CDR2 SYDVKM. Trimming removed 5 bases from V and 4 bases from J; junction bases left unmatched: 7. This CDR3 has 15 amino acids. This CDR3 is CASSKASGSLETQYF. CDR3 DNA: TGTGCCAGCAGTAAGGCTAGCGGGAGCCTAGAGACCCAGTACTTC.

The rearrangement links TRBV12-5 to TRBJ2-7; TRBD2 aligns across 11 bases. CDR1 and CDR2 (germline): LGHNT, FRNRAP. This CDR3 has 14 amino acids. The J segment lost 4 bases and the V segment lost 5 bases, leaving 4 bases of the junction unmatched. Written as DNA, the CDR3 is TGTGCTAGTGGTCCTAGCGGGAGGTGGTACGAGCAGTACTTC. This encodes CASGPSGRWYEQYF.

CDR3 DNA sequence: TGTGCCAGCAGTCCAGTGGGCCGGAATAGAAAAGCTTTCTTT. Translated, it gives CASSPVGRNRKAFF. V and J are TRBV27 and TRBJ1-1; D is ambiguous. The CDR3 extends over 14 amino acids. The V end was cut by 5 bases, the J end by 9 bases, with 19 bases between. Germline V gene sequence: CDR1 MNHEY, CDR2 SMNVEV (reference sequence).

This clone was picked up one time. This sequence joins TRBV6-5 and TRBJ1-3; 7 bases agree with TRBD1. CDR1 MNHEY and CDR2 SVGAGI come from the germline V gene. J was trimmed by 3 bases and V by 8 bases; bases with no gene match: 7. This CDR3 contains 14 residues. The CDR3 DNA reads TGTGCCAGCGGCGGCAGGGGGGATGGAAACACCATATATTTT. Translating it yields CASGGRGDGNTIYF.

The chain uses TRBV6-1 and TRBJ2-5, with TRBD2 identical over 9 bases. This CDR3 comprises 15 residues. The V gene end was trimmed by 4 bases and the J gene end by 1 base; junction bases not matched to a gene: 4. The germline gives CDR1 MNHNS, CDR2 SASEGT. In DNA form, the CDR3 reads TGTGCCAGCAGTGTTCGACTAGCGGCCCAAGAGACCCAGTACTTC. Protein product: CASSVRLAAQETQYF.

The chain is built from TRBV6-6 and TRBJ2-7; TRBD2 matches at 8 bases. In germline, CDR1 is MNHNY, CDR2 SVGAGI (reference sequence). CDR3 length: 16 amino acids. V trimming: 6 bases; J trimming: 1 base; junction bases outside the gene matches: 11. CDR3 nucleotides: TGTGCCAGCAGGGGAGATCCGGGACTAGGTTCCTACGAGCAGTACTTC. As protein: CASRGDPGLGSYEQYF.

This clone was recorded once. The rearrangement uses TRBV6-6 and TRBJ2-7, with D possibly called TRBD1 or TRBD2 (5 bases each). The CDR3 covers 15 residues. Germline loops: CDR1 MNHNY, CDR2 SVGAGI (reference sequence). Trimming left V 0 bases short and J 3 bases short, with 12 bases between. CDR3 DNA sequence: TGTGCCAGCAGTTACTCCCGGGACCGCTTCTACGAGCAGTACTTC. It yields the protein CASSYSRDRFYEQYF.

J is TRBJ2-1 and V is TRBV7-9; maybe TRBD2 (6 bases). This CDR3 has 14 amino acids. Germline values: CDR1 SEHNR, CDR2 FQNEAQ (reference sequence). V lost 0 bases and J 6 bases, leaving 9 bases between the germline ends. CDR3 residues: CASSLATSRNEQFF. CDR3 coding DNA: TGTGCCAGCAGCTTAGCTACTAGCCGCAATGAGCAGTTCTTC.

J is TRBJ2-5 and V is TRBV2, with a possible D match to TRBD2 (5 bases). Deletions cut 4 bases from V and 2 bases from J, with 11 bases between. CDR1 is SNHLY, CDR2 FYNNEI, per germline. This CDR3 is 14 amino acids long. The chain's CDR3 is CASSVRRAQETQYF. CDR3 DNA sequence: TGTGCCAGCAGTGTCAGGCGGGCTCAAGAGACCCAGTACTTC.

The table lists this clone with a few counts. The chain is built from TRBV10-3 and TRBJ1-1; D is unresolved. Germline V gene lookup returns CDR1 ENHRY and CDR2 SYGVKD. The V and J ends lost 4 bases and 1 base respectively, with 7 bases between them. This CDR3 has 13 amino acids. The CDR3 is CAISVAGNTEAFF. CDR3 bases: TGTGCCATCAGTGTCGCAGGGAACACTGAAGCTTTCTTT.

This chain links TRBV29-1 with TRBJ2-7; D ambiguous. V was pared by 7 bases and J by 4 bases, with 17 bases between. The CDR3 has 13 residues. The germline CDR1 and CDR2 sequences are SQVTM and ANQGSEA. Written as DNA, the CDR3 is TGCAGCGCAACAGCCCCATTTCCATACGAGCAGTACTTC. It specifies CSATAPFPYEQYF.

The CDR3 region has the DNA TGTGCCAGCAGCGTAGGCGGGAGAAGCGAGACCCAGTACTTC. It specifies CASSVGGRSETQYF. The chain joins TRBV9 to TRBJ2-5, with 7 bases that match TRBD2. The CDR3 sequence is 14 residues long. The trim removed 0 bases at V and 5 bases at J, leaving 4 bases unmatched. Germline V gives CDR1 SGDLS, CDR2 YYNGEE. Full variable domain (remainder filled in from reference TRBV9 and TRBJ2-5): DSGVTQTPKHLITATGQRVTLRCSPRSGDLSVYWYQQSLDQGLQFLIQYYNGEERAKGNILERFSAQQFPDLHSELNLSSLELGDSALYFCASSVGGRSETQYFGPGTRLLVL.

This clone appeared a single time. This chain joins TRBV15 and TRBJ2-7, with 12 bases aligning to TRBD2. Losses at the gene ends were 2 bases for V and 4 bases for J; bases not matched to a gene: 3. This CDR3 comprises 15 residues. CDR1 is LNHNV, CDR2 YYDKDF, per germline (reference sequence). CDR3 sequence reads: CATSRWTSGKYEQYF. The CDR3 nucleotides read TGTGCCACCAGCAGATGGACTAGCGGGAAATACGAGCAGTACTTC.

The rearrangement links TRBV28 to TRBJ2-7, with 10 nucleotides matching TRBD2. Germline V gene data show CDR1 as MDHEN and CDR2 as SYDVKM. Unmatched junction bases numbered 6, after V lost 4 bases and J lost 3 bases. The CDR3 loop spans 15 amino acids. The CDR3 DNA reads as TGTGCCAGCAGTTCTGAGCGGGAGGGCCACTACGAGCAGTACTTC. Residues: CASSSEREGHYEQYF.

The chain links TRBV30 to TRBJ2-7; 14 bases are shared with TRBD2. The CDR3 runs to 12 residues. J gave up 4 bases and V 8 bases, and 1 base lay outside the gene matches. Germline loops: CDR1 GTSNPN, CDR2 SVGIG (reference sequence). This CDR3 reads CARTSGRYEQYF. The CDR3, as DNA: TGTGCCCGGACTAGCGGGAGGTACGAGCAGTACTTC.

The chain has TRBV28 and TRBJ2-5; a possible D gene is TRBD1 (5 bases). The CDR3 runs 14 residues. Trimming took 4 bases from V and 5 from J, leaving 14 bases between them. Germline V gene data show CDR1 as MDHEN and CDR2 as SYDVKM. The CDR3 protein is CASSSQGRRETQYF. The CDR3 DNA reads as TGTGCCAGCAGTTCGCAGGGTCGTCGGGAGACCCAGTACTTC.

The chain carries TRBV19 and TRBJ1-4; TRBD1 matches 7 bases. The germline V gene has CDR1 LNHDA and CDR2 SQIVND (reference sequence). Trimming at V came to 3 bases and at J to 0 bases, leaving 4 bases not matched to a gene. CDR3 size: 16 residues. DNA of the CDR3: TGTGCCAGTAGTATGACAGGGAGGTCAACTAATGAAAAACTGTTTTTT. Translated, it gives CASSMTGRSTNEKLFF.

This chain joins TRBV5-1 and TRBJ2-1, with no clear D. The CDR3 is made up of 17 amino acids. V lost 1 base and J 0 bases, leaving 14 bases between the germline ends. Germline lookup yields CDR1 SGHRS and CDR2 YFSETQ. In nucleotides, the CDR3 is TGCGCCAGCAGCTTGCTCCCTAGGAGAAACTCCTACAATGAGCAGTTCTTC. Translated, it gives CASSLLPRRNSYNEQFF.

The sample holds one count of this clone. The chain carries TRBV5-3 and TRBJ2-7; 8 bases line up with TRBD2. Being an ORF, TRBV5-3 has a function that is uncertain. The CDR3 is 14 amino acids. The V and J ends lost 5 bases and 0 bases, in that order; junction bases with no gene match: 4. The CDR3 loop is CARRVAGSSYEQYF. The CDR3 DNA reads as TGTGCCAGAAGGGTAGCGGGGAGCTCCTACGAGCAGTACTTC.

The rearrangement links TRBV21-1 to TRBJ2-7. TRBV21-1 is assigned pseudogene status. This CDR3 has 17 amino acids. In DNA, the CDR3 is TGTGCCAGCAGCAAAGCGCTTTCGGCCAAACGGAACTACGAGCAGTACTTC. This translates into CASSKALSAKRNYEQYF.

The gene calls are TRBV5-1 and TRBJ2-1, with D possibly being TRBD1 or TRBD2 (5 bases each). Trimming pared 5 bases from V and 2 bases from J, leaving 17 bases between. This CDR3 is built from 16 residues. The germline CDR1 and CDR2 sequences are SGHRS and YFSETQ. The CDR3 here is CASRIGTASTYNEQFF. For the CDR3, the DNA is TGCGCCAGCAGGATTGGGACGGCTAGCACCTACAATGAGCAGTTCTTC.

The genes are TRBV9 and TRBJ2-1; no definite D call. Germline lookup yields CDR1 SGDLS and CDR2 YYNGEE. This CDR3 region has 15 residues. Trimming shortened V by 0 bases and J by 2 bases, and 9 bases separated the two germline ends. CDR3 region: CASSVGTRTYNEQFF. As DNA, the CDR3 is TGTGCCAGCAGCGTAGGAACAAGGACCTACAATGAGCAGTTCTTC. Full variable domain (rest looked up from reference TRBV9 and TRBJ2-1): DSGVTQTPKHLITATGQRVTLRCSPRSGDLSVYWYQQSLDQGLQFLIQYYNGEERAKGNILERFSAQQFPDLHSELNLSSLELGDSALYFCASSVGTRTYNEQFFGPGTRLTVL.

The chain links TRBV6-1 to TRBJ2-5; D ambiguous. The CDR3 runs to 15 residues. Germline lookup yields CDR1 MNHNS and CDR2 SASEGT. V was clipped by 3 bases and J by 1 base, with 12 bases between them. The CDR3 coding sequence is TGTGCCAGCAGTGATTCGAATCCCTCCCAAGAGACCCAGTACTTC. The encoded protein is CASSDSNPSQETQYF.

V and J are TRBV11-1 and TRBJ2-2; D gene uncertain. CDR1 SGHAT and CDR2 FQDESV come from the germline V gene (reference sequence). The V end was cut by 0 bases, the J end by 7 bases, with 15 bases between. The CDR3 runs to 16 residues. CDR3 sequence (DNA): TGTGCCAGCAGCTTAGCGTCAATTAGATCCAACGGGGAGCTGTTTTTT. Translation gives CASSLASIRSNGELFF.

This clone came up once. V and J are TRBV18 and TRBJ1-5; D perhaps matches TRBD1 (5 bases). The CDR3 is 13 amino acids. The V end lost 4 bases, the J end lost 5 bases, and 9 bases lay between the germline ends. Germline V gene lookup returns CDR1 KGHSH and CDR2 LQKENI. CDR3 sequence: CASSLWDYQPQHF. CDR3 coding DNA: TGTGCCAGCTCACTATGGGACTATCAGCCCCAGCATTTT.

J is TRBJ1-3 and V is TRBV6-1, with D possibly TRBD1 on 6 matching bases. This CDR3 has 15 amino acids. Per germline, CDR1 MNHNS and CDR2 SASEGT. V shed 10 bases and J shed 0 bases, with 16 bases lying between them. CDR3 bases: TGTGCCACCCACAACAGGGCCAACTCTGGAAACACCATATATTTT. This gives the protein CATHNRANSGNTIYF.

The chain links TRBV5-5 to TRBJ1-4, with 7 bases that match TRBD1. The CDR3 is 16 amino acids. The V gene end was trimmed by 4 bases and the J gene end by 0 bases; junction bases not matched to a gene: 6. CDR1 is SGHKS and CDR2 is YYEKEE in the germline V gene (reference sequence). The CDR3 coding sequence is TGTGCCAGCAGCGGGGGACAGTTCGCAACTAATGAAAAACTGTTTTTT. As protein: CASSGGQFATNEKLFF.

V and J are TRBV4-1 and TRBJ2-6; weak D call: TRBD2 (5 bases). V was pared by 3 bases and J by 2 bases, with 20 bases between. CDR1 and CDR2 (germline): MGHRA, YSYEKL. This CDR3 has 19 residues. DNA for the CDR3: TGCGCCAGCAGCCACTTAGGTCGGGGAATCAGTACTGGGGCCAACGTCCTGACTTTC. Amino acids: CASSHLGRGISTGANVLTF.

The table lists this clone with a count of one. J is TRBJ2-7 and V is TRBV28; the D gene is possibly TRBD2 (6 bases). Per the germline V gene, CDR1 is MDHEN and CDR2 is SYDVKM. V gave up 5 bases and J gave up 2 bases, with 16 bases separating them. This CDR3 has 15 residues. CDR3 nucleotides: TGTGCCAGCAGTGCCTCTTGGGGGGTCACCTACGAGCAGTACTTC. As protein: CASSASWGVTYEQYF.